This T cell receptor (beta chain) was profiled in a study of CD8+CD57+ T cells in acquired aplastic anemia. Study context: Sorted CD4+ and CD8+ cells gave an average of roughly 3 ug of DNA. Findings and caveats of the study: Patients shared around 31 CD8+ CDR3 sequences with controls.

The CDR3 totals 15 residues. The V end was cut by 6 bases, the J end by 6 bases, with 18 bases between. Germline V gene sequence: CDR1 SNHLY, CDR2 FYNNEI. The use of genomic DNA as template underpinned the TCR beta VDJ and CDR3 profiling. TCRdb processed the reads anew with MiXCR; each CDR3 protein has one entry. This table has around 190,000 distinct CDR3 sequences, approximately 57% appearing once. Regarding this clonotype: The antigen is unknown.

The sample comprised sorted CD4+, CD8+, or CD8+CD57+ T cells (not recorded which) from PBMCs. The clonotype was recovered from a human donor in good health. This chain uses TRBV2 with TRBJ2-1, with TRBD1 as a possible D gene (6 bases). The DNA for the CDR3 is TGTGCCAGCAGGTACAGGGTTCTACAGGGCAATGAGCAGTTCTTC. It translates to CASRYRVLQGNEQFF.